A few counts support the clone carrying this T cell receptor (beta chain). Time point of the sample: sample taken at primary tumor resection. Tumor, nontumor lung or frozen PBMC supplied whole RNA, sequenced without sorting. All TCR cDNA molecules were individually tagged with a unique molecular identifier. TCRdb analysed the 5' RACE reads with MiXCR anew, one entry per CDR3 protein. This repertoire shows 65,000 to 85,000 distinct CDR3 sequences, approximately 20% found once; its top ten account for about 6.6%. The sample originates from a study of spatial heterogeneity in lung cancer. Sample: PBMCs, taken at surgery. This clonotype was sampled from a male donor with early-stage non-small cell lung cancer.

CDR3 in amino acids: CASSEVPDRHQPQHF. CDR3 nucleotide sequence: TGTGCCAGCAGTGAGGTACCAGACAGGCACCAGCCCCAGCATTTT. This chain joins TRBV6-1 and TRBJ1-5, with D maybe TRBD1 (6 bases). CDR1 and CDR2 from the germline V gene are MNHNS and SASEGT. The V end was cut by 3 bases, the J end by 7 bases, with 16 bases between. The CDR3 covers 15 residues.